What follows are 25 T cell receptor beta chains derived from one specimen sequenced in a study of blood T cell repertoires in COVID-19. Using immunoSEQ multiplex PCR, the repertoire was profiled, and TCRdb retains in-frame clones only, with some absent. The profile shows fewer than 180,000 clones, about 86% of them singletons. The specimen was peripheral blood. These receptors came from a man aged 65 to 85 with acute or convalescent COVID-19.

The gene calls are TRBV5-1 and TRBJ1-1; D is possibly TRBD1 (5 bases). The CDR3 runs to 14 residues. Germline loops: CDR1 SGHRS, CDR2 YFSETQ. Trimming left V 0 bases short and J 1 base short, with 7 bases between. DNA for the CDR3: TGCGCCAGCAGCTTGGACCAGGGGAACACTGAAGCTTTCTTT. It encodes CASSLDQGNTEAFF. Full variable domain (outside the CDR3, taken from reference TRBV5-1 and TRBJ1-1): KAGVTQTPRYLIKTRGQQVTLSCSPISGHRSVSWYQQTPGQGLQFLFEYFSETQRNKGNFPGRFSGRQFSNSRSEMNVSTLELGDSALYLCASSLDQGNTEAFFGQGTRLTVV.

The J gene is TRBJ2-1, the V gene TRBV7-2; TRBD2 matches 7 bases. The CDR3 extends over 15 amino acids. Germline trimming cut 5 bases from V and 5 bases from J; bases unmatched to any gene: 9. Germline V gene data show CDR1 as SGHTA and CDR2 as FQGNSA. The CDR3 DNA reads as TGTGCCAGCAGCCCTGTGACTAGCAGGGACAATGAGCAGTTCTTC. Translation gives CASSPVTSRDNEQFF.

The V and J genes are TRBV11-3 and TRBJ2-5; 8 bases line up with TRBD1. The CDR3 covers 16 residues. From germline, CDR1 is SGHNT and CDR2 YENEEA. The V gene end was trimmed by 1 base and the J gene end by 3 bases; junction bases not matched to a gene: 7. The CDR3 spells CASSLGVVDREETQYF. Here the CDR3 DNA reads TGTGCCAGCAGCTTAGGAGTGGTGGACAGGGAAGAGACCCAGTACTTC. The complete variable domain, with remaining parts taken from reference TRBV11-3 and TRBJ2-5, reads EAGVVQSPRYKIIEKKQPVAFWCNPISGHNTLYWYLQNLGQGPELLIRYENEEAVDDSQLPKDRFSAERLKGVDSTLKIQPAELGDSAVYLCASSLGVVDREETQYFGPGTRLLVL.

In this sample, this clone turned up once. The CDR3 protein is CASSLEGQGEVGNYGYTF. The CDR3 DNA follows: TGTGCCAGCAGCTTAGAGGGACAGGGGGAAGTTGGTAACTATGGCTACACCTTC. This sequence joins TRBV7-8 and TRBJ1-2, with 11 positions matching TRBD1. The CDR3 runs to 18 residues. Germline CDR1 reads SGHVS; CDR2 reads FQNEAQ. J lost 1 base, V lost 1 base, and 8 bases had no gene match. The entire variable domain, with the rest obtained from reference TRBV7-8 and TRBJ1-2, is as follows: GAGVSQSPRYKVAKRGQDVALRCDPISGHVSLFWYQQALGQGPEFLTYFQNEAQLDKSGLPSDRFFAERPEGSVSTLKIQRTQQEDSAVYLCASSLEGQGEVGNYGYTFGSGTRLTVV.

CDR3 in amino acids: CASSDWASGSGTGELFF. The CDR3 DNA is TGTGCCAGCAGTGATTGGGCTAGCGGGAGTGGCACCGGGGAGCTGTTTTTT. The genes are TRBV2 and TRBJ2-2, with 10 bases identical to TRBD2. Per the germline V gene, CDR1 is SNHLY and CDR2 is FYNNEI. The CDR3 has 17 amino acids. V lost 3 bases to trimming and J lost 4 bases; unmatched junction nucleotides: 8. Full variable domain (rest looked up from reference TRBV2 and TRBJ2-2): EPEVTQTPSHQVTQMGQEVILRCVPISNHLYFYWYRQILGQKVEFLVSFYNNEISEKSEIFDDQFSVERPDGSNFTLKIRSTKLEDSAMYFCASSDWASGSGTGELFFGEGSRLTVL.

The chain uses TRBV28 and TRBJ1-1; TRBD1 matches 10 bases. Trimming removed 7 bases from V and 6 bases from J; junction bases left unmatched: 11. Germline lookup yields CDR1 MDHEN and CDR2 SYDVKM. This CDR3 is built from 15 residues. The CDR3 sequence: CASTTQGQGVPEAFF. The CDR3 region has the DNA TGTGCCAGCACCACCCAAGGACAGGGGGTACCTGAAGCTTTCTTT.

The chain joins TRBV30 to TRBJ1-1; TRBD1 aligns across 9 bases. CDR3 size: 13 residues. The ends lost 4 bases at V and 7 bases at J; junction bases unmatched: 7. Germline CDR1 reads GTSNPN; CDR2 reads SVGIG (reference sequence). The CDR3 DNA sequence: TGTGCCTGGAACCAACAGGGGGCGGGTGAAGCTTTCTTT. This encodes CAWNQQGAGEAFF.

This chain links TRBV19 with TRBJ2-2; 8 nucleotides agree with TRBD1. CDR1 and CDR2 from the germline V gene are LNHDA and SQIVND (reference sequence). CDR3 length: 16 amino acids. With 7 bases clipped from V and 1 base from J, the junction kept 8 bases outside the gene matches. The CDR3 here is CASKGWGTGNTGELFF. The CDR3 region has the DNA TGTGCCAGTAAAGGGTGGGGGACAGGGAACACCGGGGAGCTGTTTTTT.

The genes are TRBV24-1 and TRBJ2-4, with TRBD1 identical over 8 bases. The J segment lost 1 base and the V segment lost 3 bases, leaving 4 bases of the junction unmatched. There are 16 residues in the CDR3. Germline V lookup: CDR1 KGHDR, CDR2 SFDVKD. The DNA of the CDR3 is TGTGCCACCAGTGATGCCAGGGGGCAGGCCAAAAACATTCAGTACTTC. Translated, it gives CATSDARGQAKNIQYF.

The rearrangement joins TRBV9 to TRBJ2-5, with 11 nucleotides matching TRBD2. Germline CDR1 SGDLS, CDR2 YYNGEE. V lost 1 base and J lost 5; bases outside the gene matches: 7. The CDR3 extends over 16 amino acids. The DNA for the CDR3 is TGTGCCAGCAGCGTACTGGTAGCGGGAGGGCCGGAGACCCAGTACTTC. This encodes CASSVLVAGGPETQYF.

This clone occurred once. The chain employs TRBV7-8 and TRBJ1-6; 8 bases map to TRBD1. CDR1 and CDR2 (germline): SGHVS, FQNEAQ. The V segment lost 7 bases and the J segment 7 bases; nucleotides outside the gene matches: 12. The CDR3 sequence is 16 residues long. CDR3 region: CASTPLRTGSNSPLHF. The CDR3 nucleotides read TGTGCCAGCACCCCTCTCCGGACAGGGAGCAATTCACCCCTCCACTTT.

This chain joins TRBV29-1 and TRBJ2-7; D is perhaps TRBD1 (7 bases). Germline V gene lookup returns CDR1 SQVTM and CDR2 ANQGSEA. The ends were cut back, 2 bases at V and 0 bases at J, with 17 bases in the middle. The CDR3 is 16 amino acids. The CDR3 coding sequence is TGCAGCGTTGAATTCACCGGGGGACAGAACTCCTACGAGCAGTACTTC. Translated: CSVEFTGGQNSYEQYF.

The rearrangement joins TRBV7-9 to TRBJ2-5; 7 bases align to TRBD1. The germline CDR1 and CDR2 sequences are SEHNR and FQNEAQ (reference sequence). The CDR3 runs 13 residues. V shed 4 bases and J 4 bases; nucleotides not matched to a gene: 3. The CDR3 nucleotides are TGTGCCAGCAGCTGGGGACAGTCAGAGACCCAGTACTTC. This encodes CASSWGQSETQYF.

The rearrangement uses TRBV7-2 and TRBJ2-7; the match to TRBD2 covers 12 bases. The V gene end was trimmed by 5 bases and the J gene end by 2 bases; junction bases not matched to a gene: 7. The CDR3 extends over 16 amino acids. Per the germline V gene, CDR1 is SGHTA and CDR2 is FQGNSA. DNA for the CDR3: TGTGCCAGCAGCCCTACGAGGACTAGCGGGACCTACGAGCAGTACTTC. Translation gives CASSPTRTSGTYEQYF. Together with reference TRBV7-2 and TRBJ2-7, the CDR3 gives the full variable domain: GAGVSQSPSNKVTEKGKDVELRCDPISGHTALYWYRQSLGQGLEFLIYFQGNSAPDKSGLPSDRFSAERTGGSVSTLTIQRTQQEDSAVYLCASSPTRTSGTYEQYFGPGTRLTVT.

This chain uses TRBV7-3 with TRBJ2-3; TRBD1 is a possible D gene (5 bases). V was trimmed by 2 bases and J by 2 bases, leaving 14 bases between them. The CDR3 extends over 16 amino acids. Germline V CDR1 and CDR2: SGHTA, FQGTGA. As DNA, the CDR3 is TGTGCCAGCAGCTTAGGGGCTAGTCCTTTCACAGATACGCAGTATTTT. Amino acids: CASSLGASPFTDTQYF.

The V call is TRBV27, the J call TRBJ2-5; no clear D gene. V dropped 6 bases and J dropped 0 bases, with 11 bases sitting between them. Germline loops: CDR1 MNHEY, CDR2 SMNVEV (reference sequence). CDR3 length equals 14 residues. CDR3 coding DNA: TGTGCCAGCAGCCCCCGTAGAGACCAAGAGACCCAGTACTTC. Protein: CASSPRRDQETQYF.

The chain carries TRBV12-3 or TRBV12-4 and TRBJ2-1; no firm D call. Trimming removed 6 bases from V and 15 bases from J, with 18 bases in between. This CDR3 has 12 amino acids. CDR3 nucleotide sequence: TGTGCCAGCAGCCCCTCTGTGGCATCCCTGTTCTTC. Protein sequence: CASSPSVASLFF.

V usage is TRBV28 and J usage is TRBJ1-2, with TRBD1 as a possible D gene (6 bases). Germline-derived CDR1 and CDR2 are MDHEN and SYDVKM. This CDR3 region has 11 residues. V lost 6 bases and J 7 bases, leaving 9 bases between the germline ends. The CDR3 protein is CASRQGAGYTF. The CDR3 bases are TGTGCCAGCAGACAGGGTGCTGGCTACACCTTC.

The chain uses TRBV6-1 and TRBJ1-2, with D possibly being TRBD1 (5 bases). The CDR3 extends over 18 amino acids. V lost 0 bases and J 1 base, leaving 18 bases between the germline ends. CDR1 MNHNS and CDR2 SASEGT come from the germline V gene. CDR3 protein: CASSEALRLNRRNYGYTF. In DNA, the CDR3 is TGTGCCAGCAGTGAAGCGCTTCGTTTAAACAGGCGTAACTATGGCTACACCTTC.

V is TRBV6-2 or TRBV6-3 and J is TRBJ1-5, with TRBD1 identical over 7 bases. Losses at the gene ends were 2 bases for V and 7 bases for J; bases not matched to a gene: 5. The CDR3 extends over 14 amino acids. Germline V gene sequence: CDR1 MNHEY, CDR2 SVGEGT. DNA of the CDR3: TGTGCCAGCAGTTACCCACAGGGGCGCCAGCCCCAGCATTTT. Translation gives CASSYPQGRQPQHF.

The chain has TRBV6-2 or TRBV6-3 and TRBJ2-7; D may be TRBD1 (6 bases). The CDR3 is 13 amino acids. CDR1 is MNHEY, CDR2 SVGEGT, per germline. The ends were cut back, 1 base at V and 7 bases at J, with 11 bases in the middle. This CDR3 reads CASSYYRVREQYF. DNA of the CDR3: TGTGCCAGCAGTTACTACAGGGTAAGAGAGCAGTACTTC.

The V call is TRBV6-5, the J call TRBJ1-6; maybe TRBD1 (6 bases). CDR1 MNHEY and CDR2 SVGAGI come from the germline V gene. The CDR3 has 14 amino acids. Trimming cost V 4 bases and J 14 bases, with 18 bases left between them. CDR3 protein: CASSFRQGLPSLHF. CDR3 nucleotides: TGTGCCAGCAGTTTTCGGCAGGGGCTACCTTCCCTCCACTTT.

The chain links TRBV3-1 (or the pseudogene TRBV3-2) to TRBJ2-1; 7 positions match TRBD2. After removal of 2 bases from V and 10 bases from J, the junction contained 11 bases not matched to a gene. CDR3 length equals 15 residues. CDR1 and CDR2 (germline): LGHDT, YNNKEL (reference sequence). This chain's CDR3 is CASSQRGRREREQFF. CDR3 DNA: TGTGCCAGCAGCCAAAGGGGTAGGCGGGAGCGGGAGCAGTTCTTC.

The gene calls are TRBV6-6 and TRBJ1-3, with 7 nucleotides matching TRBD1. This CDR3 has 15 residues. In germline, CDR1 is MNHNY, CDR2 SVGAGI (reference sequence). V gave up 5 bases and J gave up 6 bases; unmatched junction bases: 10. The CDR3 loop reads CASSHGQAAQNTIYF. The CDR3 nucleotides are TGTGCCAGCAGTCATGGACAGGCAGCCCAAAACACCATATATTTT.

The rearrangement uses TRBV19 and TRBJ2-1; 12 bases are a match to TRBD1. The V segment lost 5 bases and the J segment 7 bases; nucleotides outside the gene matches: 3. In germline, CDR1 is LNHDA, CDR2 SQIVND (reference sequence). The CDR3 has 14 residues. The CDR3 sequence: CASSGTGGKNEQFF. CDR3 sequence (DNA): TGTGCCAGTAGTGGGACAGGGGGCAAGAATGAGCAGTTCTTC.